A single sample is the source of the 18 T cell receptor beta chains below, sequenced in a study of blood T cells in healthy people across ages (dated by TCRdb to the mid-2010s). The library was produced with 5' RACE. TCRdb shows the sequencer as Illumina HiSeq 2500. A second PCR of roughly 7 to 11 cycles was performed with a sample-barcoded 5' primer and a J-beta primer mix. In-frame beta chains were kept once TCRdb had trimmed the public reads at Q25 with fastp and called clones with MiXCR. Rows are combined by CDR3 protein, so each entry shows the most common genes and DNA. This sample gives hundreds of thousands of distinct CDR3 sequences in total; around 21% of them show up just once. The ten biggest clones cover roughly 3.9% of the sample. Sequenced: blood. Receptors were obtained from a man aged 65 to 85 in good health.

This chain uses TRBV7-3 with TRBJ2-1; TRBD2 matches 7 bases. The trim removed 1 base at V and 12 bases at J, leaving 6 bases unmatched. This CDR3 is 13 amino acids long. CDR1 is SGHTA and CDR2 is FQGTGA in the germline V gene. CDR3 DNA sequence: TGTGCCAGCAGCTTAAAAGGCGGGAGCAGGCAGTTCTTC. It specifies CASSLKGGSRQFF.

Turning to this clonotype: The germline gene is not matched at one end of the junction; a read error may be the cause. This CDR3 reads CSAKGTSGRAEFF. Here the CDR3 DNA reads TGCAGTGCTAAGGGGACTAGCGGGAGGGCAGAGTTCTTC. The rearrangement joins TRBV20-1 to TRBJ2-5; TRBD2 agrees at 16 bases. The CDR3 spans 13 residues. Germline CDR1 DFQATT, CDR2 SNEGSKA (reference sequence).

This clonotype was detected ten times or more. The junction differs from germline at one of its ends, possibly a read error. The chain carries TRBV5-1 and TRBJ2-7; 9 nucleotides agree with TRBD1. CDR3 size: 15 residues. Germline lookup yields CDR1 SGHRS and CDR2 YFSETQ. In DNA, the CDR3 is TGTGCCAGCAGTTTAGTAGGGACAGGGAGTTACGAGCAGTACTTC. Translated: CASSLVGTGSYEQYF. Complete variable domain (other parts from reference TRBV5-1 and TRBJ2-7): KAGVTQTPRYLIKTRGQQVTLSCSPISGHRSVSWYQQTPGQGLQFLFEYFSETQRNKGNFPGRFSGRQFSNSRSEMNVSTLELGDSALYLCASSLVGTGSYEQYFGPGTRLTVT.

The chain employs TRBV3-1 and TRBJ1-5, with D tentatively TRBD1 (6 bases). This CDR3 region has 15 residues. The V gene's germline CDR1 is LGHDT and CDR2 YNNKEL (reference sequence). V was clipped by 3 bases and J by 5 bases, with 14 bases between them. DNA for the CDR3: TGTGCCAGCAGCCAGGGGGGGCGCACAGATCAGCCCCAGCATTTT. Amino acid sequence: CASSQGGRTDQPQHF. Filled out from reference TRBV3-1 and TRBJ1-5, the complete variable domain reads DTAVSQTPKYLVTQMGNDKSIKCEQNLGHDTMYWYKQDSKKFLKIMFSYNNKELIINETVPNRFSPKSPDKAHLNLHINSLELGDSAVYFCASSQGGRTDQPQHFGDGTRLSIL.

The genes are TRBV3-1 and TRBJ2-6; 10 bases align to TRBD2. V lost 0 bases, J lost 4 bases, and 6 bases stayed unmatched. The CDR3 covers 18 residues. Looked up from germline, CDR1 is LGHDT and CDR2 is YNNKEL (reference sequence). CDR3: CASSQEASGSSGANVLTF. The DNA for the CDR3 is TGTGCCAGCAGCCAAGAAGCTAGCGGGAGTTCAGGGGCCAACGTCCTGACTTTC.

V gene TRBV3-1 combines with J gene TRBJ2-4; D tentatively fits TRBD1 or TRBD2 (5 bases each). V shed 6 bases and J shed 1 base, with 13 bases lying between them. The CDR3 runs to 15 residues. Germline-derived CDR1 and CDR2 are LGHDT and YNNKEL (reference sequence). The CDR3 DNA sequence: TGTGCCAGCAGTCCCTGGGACGCTGCCAAAAACATTCAGTACTTC. Translation: CASSPWDAAKNIQYF.

The rearrangement links TRBV5-6 to TRBJ1-2; D remains ambiguous. CDR3 size: 14 residues. From germline, CDR1 is SGHDT and CDR2 YYEEEE. V lost 4 bases to trimming and J lost 2 bases, with 12 bases between them. The CDR3: CASSIEARNYGYTF. The DNA of the CDR3 is TGTGCCAGCAGCATCGAGGCGAGAAACTATGGCTACACCTTC.

Comments on this clonotype: A much larger clone lies a single base off, so this may be a read error. This CDR3 is CAASREAGGIGYEQYF. The CDR3 region has the DNA TGTGCCGCCAGCAGAGAAGCGGGAGGTATCGGCTACGAGCAGTACTTC. The chain carries TRBV15 and TRBJ2-1; 9 bases map to TRBD2. The DNA end is more similar to TRBJ2-7, so the J call may be wrong. There are 16 residues in the CDR3. Germline V gives CDR1 LNHNV, CDR2 YYDKDF (reference sequence).

This clonotype was counted a few times. V and J are TRBV20-1 and TRBJ2-2, with 8 bases matching TRBD2. The junction had 4 bases not matched to a gene; V was cut back by 4 bases and J by 0 bases. The CDR3 sequence is 15 residues long. The germline V gene has CDR1 DFQATT and CDR2 SNEGSKA (reference sequence). The CDR3 is CSAKRSGTNTGELFF. CDR3 DNA sequence: TGCAGTGCTAAACGTAGCGGGACGAACACCGGGGAGCTGTTTTTT.

The chain is built from TRBV6-2 or TRBV6-3 and TRBJ2-5; 11 bases map to TRBD2. The DNA end is a closer match to TRBJ2-1, so the J assignment may be wrong. CDR3 length: 16 residues. Germline V gives CDR1 MNHEY, CDR2 SVGEGT. CDR3 bases: TGTGCCAGCAGTTACACACTAGCGGGAGCGCTAGATGAGCAGTTCTTC. This encodes CASSYTLAGALDEQFF.

This clonotype has a handful of counts. The chain couples TRBV5-1 to TRBJ2-7; TRBD2 aligns across 9 bases. CDR3 length equals 16 residues. Losses at the gene ends were 0 bases for V and 3 bases for J; bases not matched to a gene: 7. Germline V gene data show CDR1 as SGHRS and CDR2 as YFSETQ. This chain's CDR3 is CASSLGGTSPYYEQYF. CDR3 DNA sequence: TGCGCCAGCAGCTTGGGGGGGACTAGCCCTTACTACGAGCAGTACTTC.

The sample holds a few counts of this clonotype. One end of the junction fails to match germline, which may point to a read error. The chain has TRBV9 and TRBJ2-5; D assignment may be TRBD1 or TRBD2 (5 bases each). Germline V CDR1 and CDR2: SGDLS, YYNGEE. CDR3 length: 15 residues. The CDR3 region is CASSVGPGEGETQYF. In DNA, the CDR3 is TGTGCAAGCAGCGTAGGCCCGGGCGAGGGGGAGACCCAGTACTTC.

This clonotype appeared a few times. The chain carries TRBV7-6 and TRBJ2-1; 7 bases fit TRBD2. V gave up 4 bases and J gave up 5 bases; unmatched junction bases: 14. CDR1 is SGHVS and CDR2 is FNYEAQ in the germline V gene. The CDR3 has 17 amino acids. CDR3 coding DNA: TGTGCCAGCAGCTCCCCCTCCCAGCGGGAAATTAACAATGAGCAGTTCTTC. As protein: CASSSPSQREINNEQFF.

Only a few counts were recorded for this clonotype. The genes are TRBV6-2 or TRBV6-3 and TRBJ2-4; D gene uncertain. From germline, CDR1 is MNHEY and CDR2 SVGEGT. V dropped 5 bases and J dropped 2 bases, with 13 bases sitting between them. The CDR3 is 15 residues long. The CDR3 reads CASSAVGLSKNIQYF. In DNA form, the CDR3 reads TGTGCCAGCAGTGCTGTAGGTTTATCCAAAAACATTCAGTACTTC.

The J gene is TRBJ1-2, the V gene TRBV10-3; D might be TRBD1 (5 bases). Germline V gives CDR1 ENHRY, CDR2 SYGVKD. The CDR3 runs to 16 residues. Trimming left V 0 bases short and J 5 bases short, with 16 bases between. CDR3 coding DNA: TGTGCCATCAGTGAGTCGGCGTCAGGGCGGGGGTATGGCTACACCTTC. It translates to CAISESASGRGYGYTF.

The chain joins TRBV7-2 to TRBJ2-7; TRBD2 matches 14 bases. Per germline, CDR1 SGHTA and CDR2 FQGNSA. The CDR3 length is 16 residues. The V and J ends lost 1 base and 13 bases, in that order; junction bases with no gene match: 12. The CDR3 region is CASSLGGRGLAGVFYF. The CDR3 DNA is TGTGCCAGCAGCTTAGGAGGAAGGGGACTAGCGGGAGTCTTTTACTTC.

The rearrangement links TRBV6-1 to TRBJ2-4; 9 positions match TRBD1. The CDR3 is made up of 17 amino acids. V was clipped by 0 bases and J by 5 bases; unmatched bases: 8. The V gene's germline CDR1 is MNHNS and CDR2 SASEGT. The CDR3 protein is CASSEAGDRVGENIQYF. In DNA, the CDR3 is TGTGCCAGCAGTGAAGCAGGGGACAGGGTAGGAGAAAACATTCAGTACTTC.

This chain connects TRBV7-2 to TRBJ2-7, with no clear D. Germline lookup yields CDR1 SGHTA and CDR2 FQGNSA. The CDR3 loop spans 15 amino acids. The V end lost 5 bases, the J end lost 12 bases, and 26 bases lay between the germline ends. This CDR3 reads CASSPGPRKEETRYF. For the CDR3, the DNA is TGTGCCAGCAGCCCAGGTCCCCGCAAAGAAGAGACCCGGTACTTC.